Listed here are 13 T cell receptor beta chains from one sample, sequenced in a study of T cells in Graves' hyperthyroidism and ophthalmopathy. TCR beta CDR3 sequences were amplified from RNA transcripts. TCR CDR3 regions were first amplified by RT-PCR with HTBI primers. TCRdb processed the multiplex PCR reads anew with MiXCR; each CDR3 protein has one entry. Among a few hundred thousand distinct CDR3 sequences listed, about 14% were seen once. Specimen: blood. The receptors come from a woman aged 25 to 39 with Graves' ophthalmopathy.

The rearrangement uses TRBV5-1 and TRBJ1-1; D not certain. The germline V gene encodes CDR1 SGHRS and CDR2 YFSETQ. V dropped 4 bases and J dropped 6 bases, with 19 bases sitting between them. This CDR3 region has 15 residues. CDR3 amino acids: CASSLRTVGKAEAFF. In nucleotides, the CDR3 is TGCGCCAGCAGCCTCCGAACAGTTGGGAAAGCTGAAGCTTTCTTT.

The V and J genes are TRBV4-2 and TRBJ1-5; D unresolved. Looked up from germline, CDR1 is LGHNA and CDR2 is YNFKEQ. The CDR3 covers 18 residues. Trimming pared 0 bases from V and 0 bases from J, leaving 15 bases between. The CDR3 DNA sequence: TGTGCCAGCAGCCAAGAGACGGGCGGAGATTATAGCAATCAGCCCCAGCATTTT. It encodes CASSQETGGDYSNQPQHF.

V usage is TRBV9 and J usage is TRBJ1-2; D is perhaps TRBD1 (6 bases). This CDR3 comprises 14 residues. Trimming cost V 4 bases and J 4 bases, with 14 bases left between them. Germline assignment: CDR1 SGDLS and CDR2 YYNGEE. The CDR3 loop reads CASSPRTEGYGYTF. In nucleotides, the CDR3 is TGTGCCAGCAGCCCTAGGACAGAAGGCTATGGCTACACCTTC.

As regards this clonotype: This may be a read error, as it is one base from a much larger clone. The chain carries TRBV19 and TRBJ1-1; D is ambiguous. CDR3 length: 14 residues. Trimming left V 2 bases short and J 6 bases short, with 13 bases between. Per germline, CDR1 LNHDA and CDR2 SQIVND (reference sequence). CDR3 amino acids: CASSISMVGAEAFF. The CDR3 DNA reads TGTGCCAGTAGTATATCAATGGTGGGCGCTGAAGCTTTCTTT.

Regarding this clonotype: The CDR3 end shows no conserved phenylalanine or tryptophan, and so a read error is likely. This chain joins TRBV5-1 and TRBJ2-1; D gene unclear. Germline V lookup: CDR1 SGHRS, CDR2 YFSETQ. CDR3 size: 16 residues. V was clipped by 0 bases and J by 4 bases, with 14 bases between them. Here the CDR3 reads CASSLAALPYYNEQFV. The CDR3 DNA reads TGCGCCAGCAGCTTGGCTGCCCTTCCCTATTACAATGAGCAGTTCGTC.

The genes are TRBV6-1 and TRBJ2-3; 7 nucleotides agree with TRBD2. Germline CDR1 and CDR2: MNHNS and SASEGT. Trimming at V came to 7 bases and at J to 2 bases, leaving 3 bases not matched to a gene. The CDR3 sequence is 13 residues long. Here the CDR3 reads CASKRGPTDTQYF. The DNA of the CDR3 is TGTGCCAGCAAGCGGGGCCCCACAGATACGCAGTATTTT.

This clonotype came up many times. The rearrangement uses TRBV11-3 and TRBJ2-1; possibly TRBD2 for D (5 bases). The CDR3 has 14 amino acids. Trimming shortened V by 5 bases and J by 5 bases, and 13 bases separated the two germline ends. Per the germline V gene, CDR1 is SGHNT and CDR2 is YENEEA. The DNA for the CDR3 is TGTGCCAGCAGCCCGGGTGGCGGGCACAATGAGCAGTTCTTC. Its translation: CASSPGGGHNEQFF.

The rearrangement uses TRBV7-2 and TRBJ1-2; D is uncertain. The V gene lost 5 bases and the J gene lost 8 bases, with 18 bases spanning the gap. The germline CDR1 and CDR2 sequences are SGHTA and FQGNSA. The CDR3 extends over 14 amino acids. CDR3 loop: CASSPRESLVGYTF. The CDR3 bases are TGTGCCAGCAGCCCCCGGGAGAGCCTCGTGGGCTACACCTTC.

This clonotype was seen ten or more times. V usage is TRBV28 and J usage is TRBJ1-4; 8 nucleotides agree with TRBD1. V lost 5 bases, J lost 8 bases, and 13 bases stayed unmatched. The CDR3 loop spans 16 amino acids. Per germline, CDR1 MDHEN and CDR2 SYDVKM. CDR3 sequence: CASSQSSGGAWEKLFF. DNA of the CDR3: TGTGCCAGCAGTCAATCTTCAGGGGGCGCGTGGGAAAAACTGTTTTTT.

This clonotype came up many times. This rearrangement joins TRBV18 to TRBJ2-1, with 12 nucleotides matching TRBD2. The CDR3 runs to 16 residues. The V and J ends lost 6 bases and 6 bases, in that order; junction bases with no gene match: 9. Germline CDR1 KGHSH, CDR2 LQKENI. The CDR3 reads CASSLKTSGGFNEQFF. The CDR3 DNA sequence: TGTGCCAGCTCCTTAAAGACTAGCGGGGGATTCAATGAGCAGTTCTTC.

This clonotype appeared once. The chain has TRBV7-6 and TRBJ2-1; D gene uncertain. Germline V gene data show CDR1 as SGHVS and CDR2 as FNYEAQ. This CDR3 is built from 15 residues. V dropped 6 bases and J dropped 10 bases, with 22 bases sitting between them. CDR3 sequence: CASSLGGDMGYEQFF. The CDR3, as DNA: TGTGCCAGCAGTTTGGGTGGGGATATGGGATACGAGCAGTTCTTC.

Ten or more counts support this clonotype. This chain joins TRBV28 and TRBJ2-1, with 10 bases aligning to TRBD1. The V segment lost 6 bases and the J segment 1 base; nucleotides outside the gene matches: 6. There are 16 residues in the CDR3. Looked up from germline, CDR1 is MDHEN and CDR2 is SYDVKM. The chain's CDR3 is CASRTRDRGSYNEQFF. The CDR3 DNA is TGTGCCAGCAGAACCCGGGACAGGGGTTCCTACAATGAGCAGTTCTTC.

This clonotype occurred many times. The chain is built from TRBV10-1 and TRBJ1-1; 8 bases are a match to TRBD1. Trimming removed 2 bases from V and 6 bases from J; junction bases left unmatched: 11. This CDR3 contains 16 residues. Per germline, CDR1 WNHNN and CDR2 SYGVQD (reference sequence). CDR3 sequence (DNA): TGCGCCAGCAGTGAGGGACAGGGTCTAGGGGACGCTGAAGCTTTCTTT. It codes for CASSEGQGLGDAEAFF.